This T cell receptor beta chain appears in the sequencing data of a study of blood T cells in healthy people across ages. Primed by a sample-barcoded 5' primer and a J-beta primer mix, a second PCR proceeded for 7 to 11 cycles. MiXCR, run by TCRdb on the 5' RACE reads, gives a single entry per CDR3 protein. The repertoire holds about 1.5 million distinct CDR3 sequences, with approximately 43% as singletons. This clonotype was picked up a small number of times. The germline gives CDR1 SNHLY, CDR2 FYNNEI. The CDR3 length is 13 residues. Trimming took 8 bases from V and 4 from J, leaving 14 bases between them.

This chain connects TRBV2 to TRBJ1-2; D unclear. This sequence was found in a woman between 18 and 29 years old in good health. The sequencing sample was made of blood. Here the CDR3 DNA reads TGTGCCAGCGTTTCGACACTCTTCTATGGCTACACCTTC. This encodes CASVSTLFYGYTF.